Listed below are T cell receptor beta chains from one sample, sequenced in a study of cytomegalovirus exposure and HLA in healthy donors. Produced via immunoSEQ multiplex PCR; TCRdb's table is partial and in-frame only. The sample lists about 300,000 clones, about nine tenths occurring once. The sequencing sample was made of PBMCs. These receptors were taken from a man in his forties or fifties in good health and CMV-seropositive. CDR3s include the opening cysteine and the closing phenylalanine or tryptophan. D genes are given only for firm matches. Clone size appears in some rows only: once, few, many, or a class for an expanded clone.

v_call	j_call	d_call	clone_size	cdr3_aa	cdr3_nt
TRBV7-7	TRBJ1-1	-	-	CASSLTVNTEAFF	TGTGCTAGCAGCCTAACAGTGAACACTGAAGCTTTCTTT
TRBV4-1	TRBJ2-7	-	-	CASSRIEGAYEQYF	TGCGCCAGCAGCCGGATTGAGGGTGCCTACGAGCAGTACTTC
TRBV2	TRBJ1-1	-	-	CAAQRDMNTEAFF	TGTGCCGCCCAGAGGGATATGAACACTGAAGCTTTCTTT
TRBV4-3	TRBJ1-1	-	-	CASSQDHRANTEAFF	TGCGCCAGCAGCCAAGATCACCGCGCCAACACTGAAGCTTTCTTT
TRBV7-2	TRBJ1-2	-	-	CASSLRSGGYTF	TGTGCCAGCAGCTTAAGGTCGGGAGGCTACACCTTC
TRBV9	TRBJ2-7	TRBD2	-	CASSVGGLAGGYEQYF	TGTGCCAGCAGCGTGGGGGGACTAGCGGGAGGCTACGAGCAGTACTTC
TRBV15	TRBJ1-3	-	-	CATSRDGINSGNTIYF	TGTGCCACCAGCAGAGATGGCATAAACTCTGGAAACACCATATATTTT
TRBV2	TRBJ1-1	-	few	CASSELQYTEAFF	TGTGCCAGCAGTGAATTGCAGTACACTGAAGCTTTCTTT
TRBV7-9	TRBJ2-5	TRBD2	once	CASSLAGLETQYF	TGTGCCAGCAGTTTAGCGGGACTAGAGACCCAGTACTTC
TRBV5-1	TRBJ2-3	TRBD2	-	CASSLASGSPTDTQYF	TGCGCCAGCAGCTTGGCTAGCGGGAGTCCCACAGATACGCAGTATTTT
TRBV19	TRBJ2-1	TRBD2	-	CASSLGLAVYNEQFF	TGTGCCAGTAGTCTCGGACTAGCGGTATACAATGAGCAGTTCTTC
TRBV9	TRBJ2-7	-	-	CASSVDRGAYEQYF	TGTGCCAGCAGCGTAGATAGGGGCGCCTACGAGCAGTACTTC
TRBV2	TRBJ2-1	TRBD2	-	CASTGREVYNEQFF	TGTGCCAGTACGGGGCGGGAGGTCTACAATGAGCAGTTCTTC
TRBV2	TRBJ1-4	-	-	CASSPQGSTNEKLFF	TGTGCCAGCAGTCCCCAGGGCTCAACTAATGAAAAACTGTTTTTT
TRBV4-1	TRBJ2-7	TRBD2	-	CASSQPGLADYEQYF	TGCGCCAGCAGCCAACCGGGGCTAGCGGACTACGAGCAGTACTTC
TRBV7-9	TRBJ2-1	-	-	CASSLARLLEQFF	TGTGCCAGCAGCTTAGCGCGGCTCCTAGAGCAGTTCTTC
TRBV7-2	TRBJ2-7	-	-	CASSSWDSLYEQYF	TGTGCCAGCAGCTCGTGGGACTCCCTCTACGAGCAGTACTTC
TRBV18	TRBJ2-7	TRBD2	-	CASSPQAGGPDEQYF	TGTGCCAGCTCACCACAGGCGGGAGGGCCCGACGAGCAGTACTTC
TRBV7-9	TRBJ2-5	-	-	CASSRETQYF	TGTGCCAGCAGCCGGGAGACCCAGTACTTC
TRBV5-1	TRBJ2-5	TRBD2	-	CASSLGLAGEGETQYF	TGCGCCAGCAGCTTGGGACTAGCGGGAGAGGGGGAGACCCAGTACTTC
TRBV10-3	TRBJ2-7	-	-	CAIRTQGYHEQYF	TGTGCCATCAGGACCCAGGGGTACCACGAGCAGTACTTC
TRBV4-3	TRBJ1-2	-	-	CASSQDGAGNGCTF	TGCGCCAGCAGCCAAGACGGTGCGGGGAATGGCTGCACCTTC
TRBV19	TRBJ1-5	-	-	CASSTRGTWSNQPQHF	TGTGCCAGTAGTACCAGAGGGACATGGAGCAATCAGCCCCAGCATTTT
TRBV19	TRBJ2-2	-	-	CASSIGGNTGELFF	TGTGCCAGTAGTATCGGCGGGAACACCGGGGAGCTGTTTTTT
TRBV5-6	TRBJ2-7	TRBD1	-	CASSWDSYEQYF	TGTGCCAGCAGCTGGGACAGCTACGAGCAGTACTTC